This T cell receptor (beta chain) originates from a study of vaccination and CD4 T cells after COVID-19. Looking at the study overall: Two-dose vaccination with either BNT162b2 or mRNA-1273 was given to participants.

Sequencing of DNA taken from cultured CD4+ T cells relied on the Oncomine TCR Beta short-read assay. One entry per CDR3 protein, called by TCRdb with MiXCR from the PCR reads. The data hold approximately 12,000 distinct CDR3 sequences, with 40% to 60% observed a single time. This clonotype has more than one count but fewer than ten. Its antigen is currently unknown. Treatment of the sample: approximately 9-day PBMC culture with coronavirus spike peptide pools or control peptides (ViraFEST assay). The CDR3 totals 15 residues. Germline V gene lookup returns CDR1 DFQATT and CDR2 SNEGSKA (reference sequence). V was clipped by 1 base and J by 1 base, with 10 bases between them.

Sequencing used CD4+ T cells from blood, cultured in vitro. This chain uses TRBV20-1 with TRBJ2-2; D unresolved. The clonotype comes from a human donor who had recovered from COVID-19. The CDR3 loop reads CSARAVTRNTGELFF. The CDR3 DNA reads TGCAGTGCTAGAGCCGTGACACGGAACACCGGGGAGCTGTTTTTT.